This TCR beta chain was sequenced in a study of CD8 T cells in ankylosing spondylitis. CDR1 SGHKS and CDR2 YYEKEE come from the germline V gene (reference sequence). V was shortened by 4 bases and J by 0 bases, with 14 bases between the two germline ends. CDR3 length: 15 residues. This clonotype occurred a few times. Its antigen is currently unknown. Whole-study findings and limits: Disease-linked clones were reportedly significantly enriched in matched ankylosing spondylitis synovial fluid. Characteristic, it appeared, of ankylosing spondylitis blood was a TCR beta motif of roughly 8 highly homologous variants.

Libraries for TCR beta were made by quantitative 5'-RACE with molecular barcodes. Using its own MiXCR run on the 5' RACE reads, TCRdb lists one record per CDR3 protein. The sample records fewer than 350,000 distinct CDR3 sequences, 11% being singletons. The V call is TRBV5-5, the J call TRBJ2-7; the D is unclear. Sequencing input: blood, either unsorted or a sorted T cell fraction (not recorded which). The sequence was obtained from a female donor with ankylosing spondylitis or in good health (not recorded which). The CDR3 loop is CASSEGRPSSYEQYF. In DNA form, the CDR3 reads TGTGCCAGCAGCGAAGGCAGGCCGAGCTCCTACGAGCAGTACTTC.